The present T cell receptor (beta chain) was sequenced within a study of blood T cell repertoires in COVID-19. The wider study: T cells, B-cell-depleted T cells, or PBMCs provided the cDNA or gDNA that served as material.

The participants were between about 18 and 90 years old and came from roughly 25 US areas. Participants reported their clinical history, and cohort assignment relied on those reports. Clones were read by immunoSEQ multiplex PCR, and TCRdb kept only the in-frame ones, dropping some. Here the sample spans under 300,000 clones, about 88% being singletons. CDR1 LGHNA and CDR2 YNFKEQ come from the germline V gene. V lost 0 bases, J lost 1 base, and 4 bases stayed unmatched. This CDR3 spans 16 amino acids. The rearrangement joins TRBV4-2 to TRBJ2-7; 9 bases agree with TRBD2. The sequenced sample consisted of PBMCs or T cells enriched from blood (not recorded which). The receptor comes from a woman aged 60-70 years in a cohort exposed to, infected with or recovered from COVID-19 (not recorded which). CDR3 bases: TGTGCCAGCAGCCAAGAGGGAGCGGGAGGTTCCTACGAGCAGTACTTC. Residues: CASSQEGAGGSYEQYF.